This TCR beta chain was sequenced in a study of PD-L1 blockade in urothelial cancer. General observations from the study: Greater 3-week expansion of tumor-associated blood clones was recorded for durable-benefit patients.

The table came from immunoSEQ multiplex PCR; TCRdb's copy has only in-frame clones and leaves some out. The sample holds more than 75,000 clones, around 83% seen once. Time point here: pretreatment peripheral blood. Patients presented with locally advanced or metastatic urothelial carcinoma. Note on this clone: What it binds is not known.

The origin of this receptor is a man aged 60 to 75 with urothelial cancer. This sample comprised PBMCs, obtained around atezolizumab (anti-PD-L1) treatment.

For the CDR3, the DNA is TGTGCCAGCAGCTTGGGGTATCCGGACAGGGGGCGAGTTCAAGAGACCCAGTACTTC. Translation gives CASSLGYPDRGRVQETQYF. This rearrangement joins TRBV5-8 to TRBJ2-5; 11 nucleotides agree with TRBD1. Germline values: CDR1 SGHTS, CDR2 YDEGEE. Trimming removed 0 bases from V and 2 bases from J; junction bases left unmatched: 12. There are 19 residues in the CDR3. Variable domain in full (rest from reference TRBV5-8 and TRBJ2-5): EAGVTQSPTHLIKTRGQQATLRCSPISGHTSVYWYQQALGLGLQFLLWYDEGEERNRGNFPPRFSGRQFPNYSSELNVNALELEDSALYLCASSLGYPDRGRVQETQYFGPGTRLLVL.